The 30 T cell receptor beta chains given below trace back to one sample, sequenced in a study of T cell responses to AZD1222 COVID-19 vaccine. Only in-frame clones appear in the TCRdb table, and some are missing; sequencing was by immunoSEQ multiplex PCR. The sample holds approximately 160,000 clones; roughly 93% are singletons and the top ten take more than 0.8%. The sequencing used peripheral blood, collected on day 0 of AZD1222 vaccination. The receptors derive from an adult in good health.

With regard to this clone: Other DNA sequences of this sample code for an identical CDR3. The chain is built from TRBV5-1 and TRBJ1-1; D call uncertain. This CDR3 spans 13 amino acids. Trimming took off 0 bases at V and 1 base at J, with 4 bases between the two ends. Germline values: CDR1 SGHRS, CDR2 YFSETQ. The CDR3 spells CASSLGGNTEAFF. The CDR3 DNA follows: TGCGCCAGCAGCTTGGGGGGGAACACTGAAGCTTTCTTT.

The rearrangement links TRBV18 to TRBJ1-4; D is undetermined. The V and J ends lost 3 bases and 0 bases respectively, with 11 bases between them. Per the germline V gene, CDR1 is KGHSH and CDR2 is LQKENI. The CDR3 spans 16 residues. CDR3 sequence reads: CASSPRLDATNEKLFF. DNA for the CDR3: TGTGCCAGCTCACCCCGCTTGGACGCAACTAATGAAAAACTGTTTTTT.

The CDR3, as DNA: TGCAGCGTTGAGAGTCCAACAGAATTCAACACTGAAGCTTTCTTT. Protein: CSVESPTEFNTEAFF. The rearrangement links TRBV29-1 to TRBJ1-1; the D is unclear. Looked up from germline, CDR1 is SQVTM and CDR2 is ANQGSEA. V was clipped by 3 bases and J by 2 bases, with 16 bases between them. This CDR3 is built from 15 residues.

This clone was recorded once. The genes are TRBV7-9 and TRBJ1-2; D may be TRBD1 (5 bases). With 1 base removed from V and 8 bases from J, the gap between germline ends came to 17 bases. This CDR3 has 15 amino acids. CDR1 and CDR2 (germline): SEHNR, FQNEAQ (reference sequence). The CDR3 bases are TGTGCCAGCAGCTTAGGGACGGGGCCGCCTCGGGGCTACACCTTC. This translates into CASSLGTGPPRGYTF.

CDR3 bases: TGCGCCAGCTGTTTTAGCGGGGAAAGCACAGATACGCAGTATTTT. It specifies CASCFSGESTDTQYF. V is TRBV10-2 and J is TRBJ2-3; 8 nucleotides align to TRBD2. V was pared by 8 bases and J by 0 bases, with 7 bases of the junction left unmatched. Germline CDR1 is WSHSY and CDR2 is SAAADI. The CDR3 runs 15 residues.

The chain has TRBV7-2 and TRBJ2-3; unclear D gene. The CDR3 runs to 15 residues. Between the trimmed V and J ends, which lost 0 bases and 3 bases, there was a span of 10 bases. Germline loops: CDR1 SGHTA, CDR2 FQGNSA. The chain's CDR3 is CASSLAYLGTDTQYF. The CDR3 DNA reads TGTGCCAGCAGCTTAGCCTATCTGGGAACAGATACGCAGTATTTT.

The chain uses TRBV15 and TRBJ1-1; D is uncertain. The CDR3 has 13 amino acids. The germline gives CDR1 LNHNV, CDR2 YYDKDF (reference sequence). V was shortened by 1 base and J by 1 base, with 4 bases between the two germline ends. The CDR3 coding sequence is TGTGCCACCAGCAGAGGCCGGAACACTGAAGCTTTCTTT. Its translation is CATSRGRNTEAFF.

V gene TRBV24-1 combines with J gene TRBJ2-7; unclear D gene. The CDR3 contains 13 residues. CDR1 is KGHDR and CDR2 is SFDVKD in the germline V gene. V lost 0 bases and J 6 bases, leaving 8 bases between the germline ends. CDR3 nucleotides: TGTGCCACCAGTGATTTGCCAGGTGGCGAGCAGTACTTC. The encoded protein is CATSDLPGGEQYF.

DNA of the CDR3: TGTGCCAGCAGCCGATCTTTTGGAGGGGGCAATCAGCCCCAGCATTTT. This encodes CASSRSFGGGNQPQHF. The chain combines TRBV4-2 with TRBJ1-5, with D possibly matching TRBD1 (5 bases). This CDR3 has 16 residues. Looked up from germline, CDR1 is LGHNA and CDR2 is YNFKEQ. The germline V and J ends were trimmed by 4 bases and 2 bases, with 15 bases remaining between them.

The V call is TRBV24-1, the J call TRBJ2-5, with D uncertain. CDR1 is KGHDR and CDR2 is SFDVKD in the germline V gene. The CDR3 extends over 15 amino acids. Trimming took off 2 bases at V and 3 bases at J, with 12 bases between the two ends. The CDR3 DNA follows: TGTGCCACCAGTGATTCCCGGAAGGTAGAAGAGACCCAGTACTTC. It encodes CATSDSRKVEETQYF.

The chain combines TRBV19 with TRBJ1-1, with no clear D. Germline values: CDR1 LNHDA, CDR2 SQIVND (reference sequence). V was clipped by 7 bases and J by 1 base, with 10 bases between them. The CDR3 extends over 13 amino acids. CDR3 loop: CASNLGRNTEAFF. The CDR3 nucleotides read TGTGCCAGTAACCTTGGGAGGAACACTGAAGCTTTCTTT.

The J gene is TRBJ1-2, the V gene TRBV7-8, with TRBD1 matching 11 bases. Germline CDR1 SGHVS, CDR2 FQNEAQ. Trimming at V came to 1 base and at J to 2 bases, leaving 9 bases not matched to a gene. The CDR3 runs 18 residues. CDR3 sequence: CASSLGGTGGILNYGYTF. The CDR3 DNA is TGTGCCAGCAGCTTAGGGGGGACAGGGGGGATCCTAAACTATGGCTACACCTTC. Based on the CDR3 plus reference TRBV7-8 and TRBJ1-2, the full variable domain is GAGVSQSPRYKVAKRGQDVALRCDPISGHVSLFWYQQALGQGPEFLTYFQNEAQLDKSGLPSDRFFAERPEGSVSTLKIQRTQQEDSAVYLCASSLGGTGGILNYGYTFGSGTRLTVV.

The CDR3 nucleotides are TGTGCCAGCAGCTTGGGTAGGAACACTGAAGCTTTCTTT. Translated: CASSLGRNTEAFF. The gene calls are TRBV5-6 and TRBJ1-1; D not certain. CDR1 and CDR2 from the germline V gene are SGHDT and YYEEEE. The CDR3 length is 13 residues. V was clipped by 0 bases and J by 1 base, with 4 bases between them.

This clone was counted a single time. The V and J genes are TRBV5-1 and TRBJ2-1, with D unresolved. The V gene's germline CDR1 is SGHRS and CDR2 YFSETQ. V was clipped by 0 bases and J by 0 bases, with 7 bases between them. CDR3 length: 15 amino acids. CDR3 bases: TGCGCCAGCAGCTTGGGTGTGAGCTCCTACAATGAGCAGTTCTTC. Protein sequence: CASSLGVSSYNEQFF.

The rearrangement uses TRBV5-1 and TRBJ2-1, with TRBD1 identical over 11 bases. Germline-derived CDR1 and CDR2 are SGHRS and YFSETQ. With V trimmed by 0 bases and J by 9 bases, 8 bases remained unmatched. The length of the CDR3 is 16 residues. The CDR3 DNA reads as TGCGCCAGCAGCTTGGATCAAGGGACAGGGGGTGCTGAGCAGTTCTTC. This encodes CASSLDQGTGGAEQFF.

CDR3 bases: TGCAGCGTTGTAACCAGCGGGGGCCACAACACCGGGGAGCTGTTTTTT. This encodes CSVVTSGGHNTGELFF. The chain employs TRBV29-1 and TRBJ2-2; 8 nucleotides line up with TRBD2. The CDR3 is 16 amino acids. Germline V lookup: CDR1 SQVTM, CDR2 ANQGSEA. V shed 4 bases, J shed 2 bases, and the junction held 9 bases outside the gene matches.

J is TRBJ1-5 and V is TRBV7-9; TRBD1 is a possible D gene (6 bases). Germline V lookup: CDR1 SEHNR, CDR2 FQNEAQ (reference sequence). This CDR3 is built from 16 residues. The V gene lost 1 base and the J gene lost 0 bases, with 10 bases spanning the gap. The chain's CDR3 is CASSLGQAPSNQPQHF. In nucleotides, the CDR3 is TGTGCCAGCAGCTTAGGACAGGCCCCTAGCAATCAGCCCCAGCATTTT.

The rearrangement links TRBV19 to TRBJ1-5; D not resolved. CDR3 length: 12 residues. Germline CDR1 is LNHDA and CDR2 is SQIVND (reference sequence). V was clipped by 4 bases and J by 7 bases, with 8 bases between them. This CDR3 is CASSKRGQPQHF. CDR3 bases: TGTGCCAGTAGTAAACGCGGGCAGCCCCAGCATTTT.

The V call is TRBV5-4, the J call TRBJ2-1; 9 bases map to TRBD2. Germline CDR1 is SGHNT and CDR2 is YYREEE (reference sequence). Losses at the gene ends were 0 bases for V and 4 bases for J; bases not matched to a gene: 2. This CDR3 has 15 amino acids. CDR3 sequence: CASSLGAGGYNEQFF. The CDR3 coding sequence is TGTGCCAGCAGCTTGGGAGCGGGGGGATACAATGAGCAGTTCTTC.

V usage is TRBV5-6 and J usage is TRBJ1-5; tentative D call: TRBD1 (5 bases). CDR1 and CDR2 from the germline V gene are SGHDT and YYEEEE. The ends were cut back, 3 bases at V and 9 bases at J, with 13 bases in the middle. CDR3 size: 13 residues. CDR3 bases: TGTGCCAGCAGCTCCGGAAGGGGACCGCCCCAGCATTTT. Protein sequence: CASSSGRGPPQHF.

This chain links TRBV6-1 with TRBJ1-1; D is ambiguous. This CDR3 comprises 12 residues. V dropped 2 bases and J dropped 7 bases, with 8 bases sitting between them. Germline V lookup: CDR1 MNHNS, CDR2 SASEGT. The CDR3 sequence: CASSELAGEAFF. Written as DNA, the CDR3 is TGTGCCAGCAGTGAATTGGCAGGTGAAGCTTTCTTT.

V is TRBV6-5 and J is TRBJ2-7; D unresolved. The germline V gene has CDR1 MNHEY and CDR2 SVGAGI. The V and J ends lost 0 bases and 5 bases respectively, with 11 bases between them. The CDR3 spans 14 residues. The CDR3 DNA reads as TGTGCCAGCAGTTACTCGGTCGTAGTTAACGAGCAGTACTTC. As protein: CASSYSVVVNEQYF.

The rearrangement uses TRBV15 and TRBJ1-3, with D uncertain. The V end was cut by 0 bases, the J end by 0 bases, with 18 bases between. Germline-derived CDR1 and CDR2 are LNHNV and YYDKDF (reference sequence). This CDR3 spans 19 amino acids. This CDR3 reads CATSRDSAITSRSGNTIYF. The CDR3 DNA is TGTGCCACCAGCAGAGATTCGGCAATTACCAGCCGCTCTGGAAACACCATATATTTT.

This chain connects TRBV19 to TRBJ2-7; a possible D gene is TRBD1 (6 bases). The CDR3 covers 15 residues. The ends were cut back, 3 bases at V and 1 base at J, with 13 bases in the middle. Germline-derived CDR1 and CDR2 are LNHDA and SQIVND (reference sequence). The CDR3 bases are TGTGCCAGTAGTATTTTACCAGGGACATCCTACGAGCAGTACTTC. The encoded protein is CASSILPGTSYEQYF.

This chain connects TRBV19 to TRBJ1-4, with D possibly being TRBD1 (6 bases). The germline gives CDR1 LNHDA, CDR2 SQIVND (reference sequence). The V gene lost 7 bases and the J gene lost 7 bases, with 25 bases spanning the gap. The CDR3 sequence is 17 residues long. The CDR3 is CASTPTLRQANVEKLFF. The CDR3, as DNA: TGTGCCAGTACCCCTACCCTACGACAGGCGAATGTTGAAAAACTGTTTTTT.

The J gene is TRBJ2-5, the V gene TRBV2; 8 bases fit TRBD1. Per the germline V gene, CDR1 is SNHLY and CDR2 is FYNNEI. This CDR3 is built from 15 residues. Trimming removed 6 bases from V and 6 bases from J; junction bases left unmatched: 12. The CDR3 is CASSAQGAPEQTQYF. The CDR3 nucleotides are TGTGCCAGCAGCGCTCAGGGGGCTCCTGAACAGACCCAGTACTTC.

V usage is TRBV6-5 and J usage is TRBJ2-5; 8 bases match TRBD2. V shed 7 bases, J shed 1 base, and the junction held 5 bases outside the gene matches. The CDR3 is 14 amino acids. The germline V gene has CDR1 MNHEY and CDR2 SVGAGI. The CDR3 nucleotides are TGTGCCAGCACTCCCGGGGGGGCCCAAGAGACCCAGTACTTC. Its translation: CASTPGGAQETQYF.

The chain recombines TRBV21-1 with TRBJ1-1. TRBV21-1 is marked as a pseudogene. CDR3 length: 15 residues. The chain's CDR3 is CASPYRGDENTEAFF. CDR3 coding DNA: TGTGCCAGCCCCTATCGAGGCGATGAAAACACTGAAGCTTTCTTT.

The sample holds one count of this clone. CDR3 loop: CASSYGGSLTRPQHF. CDR3 DNA: TGTGCCAGCAGTTACGGAGGCAGCCTGACCCGGCCCCAGCATTTT. The chain has TRBV6-2 or TRBV6-3 and TRBJ1-5; D is ambiguous. CDR3 length: 15 amino acids. The germline V and J ends were trimmed by 2 bases and 9 bases, with 17 bases remaining between them. CDR1 MNHEY and CDR2 SVGEGT come from the germline V gene.

The chain joins TRBV29-1 to TRBJ2-7; 7 nucleotides line up with TRBD1. J gave up 2 bases and V 7 bases, and 11 bases lay outside the gene matches. This CDR3 contains 14 residues. Germline assignment: CDR1 SQVTM and CDR2 ANQGSEA. The CDR3 DNA reads as TGCAGCGGCCCGACAGGGACCGGAGCCTACGAGCAGTACTTC. Protein product: CSGPTGTGAYEQYF.